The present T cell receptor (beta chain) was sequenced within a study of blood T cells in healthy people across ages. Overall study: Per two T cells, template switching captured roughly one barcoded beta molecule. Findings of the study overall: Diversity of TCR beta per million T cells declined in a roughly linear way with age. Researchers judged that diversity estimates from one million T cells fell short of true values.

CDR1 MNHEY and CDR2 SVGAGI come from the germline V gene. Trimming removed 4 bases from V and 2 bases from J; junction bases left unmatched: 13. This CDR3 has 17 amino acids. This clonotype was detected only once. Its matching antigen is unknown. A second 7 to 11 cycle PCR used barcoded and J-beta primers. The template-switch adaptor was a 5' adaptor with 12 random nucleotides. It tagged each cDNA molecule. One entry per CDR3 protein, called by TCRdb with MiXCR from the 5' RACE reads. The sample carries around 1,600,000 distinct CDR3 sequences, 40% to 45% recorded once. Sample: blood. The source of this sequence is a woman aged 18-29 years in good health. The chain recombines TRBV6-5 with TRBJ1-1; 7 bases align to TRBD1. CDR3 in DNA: TGTGCCAGCAGTTTTAACCCCGGGACAGCAAGAAACACTGAAGCTTTCTTT. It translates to CASSFNPGTARNTEAFF.